This TCR beta chain was identified in a study of blood T cell repertoires in COVID-19. Study-wide context: Acute and convalescent COVID-19 specimens originated in the United States, Italy and Spain.

Seattle cases were enrolled at active infection and followed longitudinally. Authors' processing steps: It was from reference gene primer amplification that nucleated cell counts were estimated. Clones were read by immunoSEQ multiplex PCR, and TCRdb kept only the in-frame ones, dropping some. That table gives V, J and clone size, and the DNA gave D and trimming. Among 150,000 to 200,000 clones listed, about 92% were seen once. The sample comprised peripheral blood. The receptor was isolated from a woman in her fifties or sixties with COVID-19, enrolled during active disease.

CDR3 sequence reads: CASSYSRVAGYTF. The CDR3, as DNA: TGTGCCAGCAGTTACTCGAGAGTTGCCGGCTACACCTTC. The J gene is TRBJ1-2, the V gene TRBV6-2 or TRBV6-3; no clear D. The V end was cut by 0 bases, the J end by 8 bases, with 10 bases between. From germline, CDR1 is MNHEY and CDR2 SVGEGT. This CDR3 spans 13 amino acids.